This T cell receptor beta chain is drawn from a study of T-cell memory formation after mild COVID-19. TCRdb independently ran MiXCR on the 5' RACE reads; one entry per CDR3 protein. Of approximately 290,000 distinct CDR3 sequences listed, approximately 15% are singletons. The sequence came from a man in his late teens or twenties who had mild COVID-19 (a few samples of this study predate the infection). Cell type and time point are not known. The sample taken for sequencing was PBMCs or a T cell subset sorted from them (not recorded which).

The CDR3 spells CASSFPNEGNYGYTF. The CDR3 DNA reads TGTGCCAGCAGCTTTCCAAATGAGGGCAACTATGGCTACACCTTC. The chain couples TRBV7-2 to TRBJ1-2; D gene ambiguous. CDR1 is SGHTA and CDR2 is FQGNSA in the germline V gene. There are 15 residues in the CDR3. Trimming removed 3 bases at V and 2 bases at J, with 13 bases between.